The entry below gives a single T cell receptor beta chain sequence along with its context. This clonotype was recorded many times. Its antigen remains undetermined. Qualities for individual bases were not recorded, and no much larger clone is one base off. The library was obtained by multiplex PCR. Sequencing relied on an Illumina HiSeq 4000. CDR3 regions were amplified by Arm-PCR with iRepertoire HTBI primers to construct TCR beta libraries. Gel purification was performed on PCR products prior to sequencing. In the source study's methods: Across samples, roughly 60 TRBV and 15 or so TRBJ segments were identified and used for gene usage analysis of CDR3 amino acid clonotypes. Filtered high-quality paired reads were merged into contigs using COPE and FqMerger. BLAST was used to align contigs to IMGT TRBV, TRBD and TRBJ reference genes, with CDR3 defined following IMGT. Highly expanded clones were defined as clonotypes with a frequency above 0.1%. Shannon entropy served as the measure of repertoire diversity, while the Gini coefficient captured V-J evenness. Public clonotypes were defined as clonotypes shared by more than one individual. The public reads were reanalyzed by TCRdb: fastp trimming at Q25, MiXCR alignment, in-frame beta chains only. Identical CDR3 protein sequences are pooled into one entry, listed with their most common genes and DNA. TCRdb, not the authors, supplied the V and J calls. The sample yields a few hundred thousand distinct CDR3 sequences; approximately 22% were counted once. The ten largest account for roughly an eighth of the sample.

The data stem from a study of regulatory T cells in long-lasting Graves disease (dated by TCRdb to the early 2020s). About the full investigation: Persistent Graves' disease meant more than 5 years of antithyroid drug treatment with TSH receptor autoantibodies that stayed positive. Persistent Graves' disease patients were compared with newly diagnosed Graves' disease patients by peripheral blood TCR sequencing and RNA sequencing. The study took place in China and was registered as a clinical trial. A total of around 35 samples underwent TCR sequencing: some 13 from persistent and roughly 20 from newly diagnosed Graves' disease patients. In the clinical cohort, patients with persistent Graves' disease had used antithyroid drugs for an average of about 9.3 years. Points the paper makes about the study in general: Peripheral blood alone was examined, since thyroid tissue, which constituted the primary lesion, could not be accessed. Compared with newly diagnosed patients, persistent Graves' disease patients had lower TCR Shannon entropy and fewer highly expanded clones, which suggests clonal expansion. More public clonotypes were shared among persistent patients (approximately 3,000) than among newly diagnosed patients (roughly 1,000). Sequencing and analysis were restricted to the TCR beta chain. The small sample size was acknowledged by the authors as a limitation that may reduce accuracy. Persistent disease showed preferential use of TRBV28, TRBJ1-2 and TRBJ2-5, whereas newly diagnosed disease favored TRBV20-1 and TRBJ2-1.

This specimen's time point label, per the study, means: persistent/refractory GD, antithyroid drugs over 5 years with positive TRAb. For both TCR sequencing and RNA sequencing, RNA was extracted from PBMCs using TRIzol. The diagnosis of Graves' disease was made according to American Thyroid Association guidelines. Patients for the study were recruited at an endocrinology department in Xi'an, China. Each patient gave approximately 8.8 milliliters of peripheral blood, collected in an EDTA anticoagulant tube. Ficoll Paque Plus density gradient separation was used to isolate PBMCs, and no additional T cell sorting was done. An Agilent 2100 Bioanalyzer and agarose gel were used to assess RNA quality, and a NanoDrop 2000 was used to measure RNA concentration. The CDR3 measures 16 amino acids from cysteine to phenylalanine. The DNA shown is the 48-base CDR3, in frame from base 1. The junction shows trimming of 5 bases on V and 7 bases on J, and the gene matches do not reach 14 bases of it. The germline V gene encodes CDR1 SEHNR and CDR2 FQNEAQ (reference sequence).

The sample here was peripheral blood mononuclear cells (PBMCs), taken when the disease was refractory, from a patient treated with antithyroid drugs. The rearrangement combines TRBV7-9 with TRBJ1-2, with 9 bases aligning to TRBD1. This clonotype was sampled from a female donor with Graves disease. The DNA sequence reads TGTGCCAGCAGCGCAGGATCAGAGACAGGGGGAACTGGCTACACCTTC. Translated, this is CASSAGSETGGTGYTF.